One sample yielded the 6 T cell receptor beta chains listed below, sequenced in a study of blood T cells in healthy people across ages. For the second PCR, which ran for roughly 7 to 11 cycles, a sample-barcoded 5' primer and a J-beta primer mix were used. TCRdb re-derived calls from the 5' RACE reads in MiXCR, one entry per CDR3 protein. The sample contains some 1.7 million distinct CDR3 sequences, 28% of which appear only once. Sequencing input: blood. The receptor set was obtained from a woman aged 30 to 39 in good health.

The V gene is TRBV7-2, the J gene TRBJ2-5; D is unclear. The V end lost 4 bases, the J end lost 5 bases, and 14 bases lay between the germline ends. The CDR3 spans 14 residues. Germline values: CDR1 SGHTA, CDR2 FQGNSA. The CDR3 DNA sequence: TGTGCCAGCAGCTCTCCTTCTCCCCAGGAGACCCAGTACTTC. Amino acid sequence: CASSSPSPQETQYF.

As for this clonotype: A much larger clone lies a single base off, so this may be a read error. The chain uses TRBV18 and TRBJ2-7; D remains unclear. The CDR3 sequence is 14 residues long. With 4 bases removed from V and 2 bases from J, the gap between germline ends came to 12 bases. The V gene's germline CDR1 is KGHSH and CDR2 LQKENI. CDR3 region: CASSQLLGPYEQYF. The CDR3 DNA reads TGTGCCAGCTCACAGCTCTTAGGGCCCTACGAGCAGTACTTC.

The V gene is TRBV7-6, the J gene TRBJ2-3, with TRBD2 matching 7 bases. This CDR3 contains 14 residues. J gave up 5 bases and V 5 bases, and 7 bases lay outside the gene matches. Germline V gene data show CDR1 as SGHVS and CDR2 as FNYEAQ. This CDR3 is CASSPSGSGDTQYF. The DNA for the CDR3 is TGTGCCAGCAGCCCTAGCGGTAGTGGAGATACGCAGTATTTT. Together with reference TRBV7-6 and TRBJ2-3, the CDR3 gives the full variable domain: GAGVSQSPRYKVTKRGQDVALRCDPISGHVSLYWYRQALGQGPEFLTYFNYEAQQDKSGLPNDRFSAERPEGSISTLTIQRTEQRDSAMYRCASSPSGSGDTQYFGPGTRLTVL.

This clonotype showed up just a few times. The CDR3 reads CAIGSVQSSYEQYF. CDR3 in DNA: TGTGCCATCGGATCAGTACAGAGCTCCTACGAGCAGTACTTC. The gene calls are TRBV10-3 and TRBJ2-7; no clear D gene. Germline CDR1 reads ENHRY; CDR2 reads SYGVKD. The CDR3 has 14 residues. Trimming took off 8 bases at V and 0 bases at J, with 14 bases between the two ends.

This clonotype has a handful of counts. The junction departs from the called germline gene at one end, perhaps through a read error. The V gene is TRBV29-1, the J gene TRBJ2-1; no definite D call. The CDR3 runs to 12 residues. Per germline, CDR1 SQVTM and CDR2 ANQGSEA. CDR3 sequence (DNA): TGCAGCGGTGAAGATCAGTTGTACGAGCAGTTCTTC. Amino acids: CSGEDQLYEQFF.

The CDR3, as DNA: TGTGCCAGCAGCTTGAGCCTCCTAAGCACAGATACGCAGTATTTT. Protein: CASSLSLLSTDTQYF. V and J are TRBV11-3 and TRBJ2-3; D call uncertain. Germline values: CDR1 SGHNT, CDR2 YENEEA. The V gene lost 3 bases and the J gene lost 0 bases, with 10 bases spanning the gap. The CDR3 runs to 15 residues.